This paragraph reports one TCR beta chain. Antigen unknown. This entry comes from a study of cytomegalovirus exposure and HLA in healthy donors. Across the study: A prior study identified 100 million to 130 million unique TCR beta sequences from 180 million or so T cells.

The primer mix had 60 Vbeta and 13 Jbeta primers. The protocol was immunoSEQ multiplex PCR, while the TCRdb copy is restricted to in-frame clones and leaves out a portion. Found here are about 160,000 clones, around 77% of them singletons; the top ten hold less than 1.2%. Broader study findings: By a later analysis, the bulk of CMV-associated TCR beta chains appeared HLA-restricted.

V dropped 0 bases and J dropped 6 bases, with 5 bases sitting between them. This CDR3 is built from 12 residues. Per germline, CDR1 LNHNV and CDR2 YYDKDF (reference sequence). The source is a woman aged 40 to 50 in good health and CMV-seronegative. The sample taken for sequencing was PBMCs. The gene calls are TRBV15 and TRBJ1-1; D is ambiguous. DNA of the CDR3: TGTGCCACCAGCAGAGATAGTTCTGAAGCTTTCTTT. Protein sequence: CATSRDSSEAFF.